This T cell receptor (beta chain) came from a study of T cell changes during pregnancy in multiple sclerosis. Some clones are missing from TCRdb's copy, which holds only in-frame ones; the method was immunoSEQ multiplex PCR. The sample includes under 85,000 clones, less than 95% of them seen just once. The sample holds one count of this clone. Trimming left V 0 bases short and J 3 bases short, with 12 bases between. CDR3 size: 16 residues. Germline V gene data show CDR1 as SGHRS and CDR2 as YFSETQ. The chain carries TRBV5-1 and TRBJ2-2; possible D gene TRBD1, 7 bases. This receptor was taken from a female donor with multiple sclerosis, enrolled in a pregnancy study. The specimen was peripheral blood, collected in the third trimester of pregnancy. CDR3 loop: CASSLGRDRYTGELFF. The CDR3 DNA reads TGCGCCAGCAGCTTGGGGCGGGACAGATACACCGGGGAGCTGTTTTTT.